The text below deals with one T cell receptor (beta chain). The entry originates in a study of T cells expressing NK-cell markers. TCRdb reworked the 5' RACE reads into one entry per CDR3 protein, no DNA. This sample's table reports 250,000 to 300,000 distinct CDR3 sequences. Germline V CDR1 and CDR2: DFQATT, SNEGSKA (reference sequence). The CDR3 contains 14 residues. The J gene is TRBJ2-3, the V gene TRBV20-1; TCRdb's D call, TRBD1, is unchecked because there is no DNA. The TCR sequence derives from a woman between 18 and 70 years old in good health. The sequencing input was blood T cells: a sorted CD56 or NKG2C T cell subset, CD4+ or CD8+ T cells, or bulk PBMC T cells (not recorded which). CDR3 sequence: CSATRRQGADTQYF.